The source of this T cell receptor (beta chain) is a study of brain T cells in children with intractable seizures. Notes on this clone: No antigen is known for it.

Assay used: immunoSEQ multiplex PCR; TCRdb lists only in-frame clones, some missing. The table has about 340,000 clones, roughly 92% seen once. The CDR3 runs to 15 residues. Germline V lookup: CDR1 SGHTA, CDR2 FQGTGA. The junction had 2 bases not matched to a gene; V was cut back by 0 bases and J by 2 bases. Time point defined: blood from clinic visit 5 months post-surgery; TSC patient then seizure free. Study conclusions and caveats: HCMV serostatus was not known, and viral specificity came from CDR3 similarity only.

The chain carries TRBV7-3 and TRBJ2-7; 9 bases match TRBD2. The TCR was taken from a boy in the first two years of life with tuberous sclerosis and intractable seizures. This material consisted of peripheral blood, taken roughly 5 months after surgery. CDR3 sequence (DNA): TGTGCCAGCAGCTTAACGGGGACTAGCCCCTACGAGCAGTACTTC. This sequence encodes CASSLTGTSPYEQYF.